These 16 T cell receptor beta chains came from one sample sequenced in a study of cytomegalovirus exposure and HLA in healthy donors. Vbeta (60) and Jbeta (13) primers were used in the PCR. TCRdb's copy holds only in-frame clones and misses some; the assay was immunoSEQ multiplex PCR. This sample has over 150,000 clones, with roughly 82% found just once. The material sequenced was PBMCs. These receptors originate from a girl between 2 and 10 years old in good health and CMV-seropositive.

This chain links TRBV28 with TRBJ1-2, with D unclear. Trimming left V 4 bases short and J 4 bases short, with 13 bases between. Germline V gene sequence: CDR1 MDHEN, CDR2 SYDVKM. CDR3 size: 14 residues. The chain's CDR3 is CASSYFNSFYGYTF. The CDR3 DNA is TGTGCCAGCAGTTATTTCAACAGCTTCTATGGCTACACCTTC.

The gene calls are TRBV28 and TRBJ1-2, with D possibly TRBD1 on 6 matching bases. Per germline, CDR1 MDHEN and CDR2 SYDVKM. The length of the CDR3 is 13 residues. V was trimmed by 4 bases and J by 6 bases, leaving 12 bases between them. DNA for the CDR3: TGTGCCAGCAGTTCGGGCAGGGGAAATGGCTACACCTTC. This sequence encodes CASSSGRGNGYTF.

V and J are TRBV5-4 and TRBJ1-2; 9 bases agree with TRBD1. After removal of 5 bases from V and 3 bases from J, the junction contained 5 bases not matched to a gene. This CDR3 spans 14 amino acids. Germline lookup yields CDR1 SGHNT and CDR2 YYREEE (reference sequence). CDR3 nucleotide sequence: TGTGCCAGCAGTACGGGACAGGGAGACTATGGCTACACCTTC. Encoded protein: CASSTGQGDYGYTF.

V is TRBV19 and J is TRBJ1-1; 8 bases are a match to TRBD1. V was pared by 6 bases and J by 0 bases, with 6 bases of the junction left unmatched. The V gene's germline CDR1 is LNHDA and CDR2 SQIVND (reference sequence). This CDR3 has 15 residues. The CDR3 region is CASRTQGVMNTEAFF. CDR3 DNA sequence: TGTGCCAGTAGGACACAGGGGGTCATGAACACTGAAGCTTTCTTT.

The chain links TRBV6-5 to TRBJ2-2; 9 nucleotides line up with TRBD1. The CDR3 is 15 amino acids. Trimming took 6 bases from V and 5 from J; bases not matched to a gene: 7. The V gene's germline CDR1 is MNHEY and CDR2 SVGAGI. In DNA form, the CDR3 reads TGTGCCAGCAGGCCGGGACAGGGAGGGACCGGGGAGCTGTTTTTT. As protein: CASRPGQGGTGELFF.

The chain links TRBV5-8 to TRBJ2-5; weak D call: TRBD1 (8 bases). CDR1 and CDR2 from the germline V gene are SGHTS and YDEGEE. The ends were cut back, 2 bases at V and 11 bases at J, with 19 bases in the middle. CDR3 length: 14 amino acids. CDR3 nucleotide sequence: TGTGCCAGCAGCTTTTCAGGGGGCGCGGGGGAGCAGTACTTC. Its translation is CASSFSGGAGEQYF.

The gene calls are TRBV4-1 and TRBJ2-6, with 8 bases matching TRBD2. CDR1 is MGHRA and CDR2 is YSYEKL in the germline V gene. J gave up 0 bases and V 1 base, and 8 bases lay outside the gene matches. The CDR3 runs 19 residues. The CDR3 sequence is CASSQAPGGANSGANVLTF. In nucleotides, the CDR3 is TGCGCCAGCAGCCAAGCCCCCGGGGGGGCCAACTCTGGGGCCAACGTCCTGACTTTC.

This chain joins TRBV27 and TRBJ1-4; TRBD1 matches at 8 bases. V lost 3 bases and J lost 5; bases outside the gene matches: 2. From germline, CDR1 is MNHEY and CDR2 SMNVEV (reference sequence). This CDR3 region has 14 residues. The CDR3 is CASSFRTGNEKLFF. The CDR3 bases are TGTGCCAGCAGTTTTCGGACAGGGAATGAAAAACTGTTTTTT.

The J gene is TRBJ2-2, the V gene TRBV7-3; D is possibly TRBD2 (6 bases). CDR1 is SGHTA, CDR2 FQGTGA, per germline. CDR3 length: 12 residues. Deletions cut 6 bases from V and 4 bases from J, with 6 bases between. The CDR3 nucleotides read TGTGCCAGCAGGGGAGGCACCGGGGAGCTGTTTTTT. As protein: CASRGGTGELFF.

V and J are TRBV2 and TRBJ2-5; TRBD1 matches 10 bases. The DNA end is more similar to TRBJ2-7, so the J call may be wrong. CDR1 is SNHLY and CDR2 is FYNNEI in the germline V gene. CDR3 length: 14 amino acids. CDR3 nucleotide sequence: TGTGCCAGCAGTGGACAGGGGGCGAACTACGAGCAGTACTTC. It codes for CASSGQGANYEQYF.

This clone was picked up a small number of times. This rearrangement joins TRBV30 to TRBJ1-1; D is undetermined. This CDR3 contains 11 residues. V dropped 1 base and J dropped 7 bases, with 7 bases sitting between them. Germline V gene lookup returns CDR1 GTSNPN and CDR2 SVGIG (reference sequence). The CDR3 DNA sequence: TGTGCCTGGAGTGCACCGGGTGAAGCTTTCTTT. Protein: CAWSAPGEAFF.

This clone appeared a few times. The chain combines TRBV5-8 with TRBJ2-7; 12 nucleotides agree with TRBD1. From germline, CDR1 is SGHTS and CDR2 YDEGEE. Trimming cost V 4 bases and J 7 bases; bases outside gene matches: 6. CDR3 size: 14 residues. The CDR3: CASSRDRGLYEQYF. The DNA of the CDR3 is TGTGCCAGCAGCCGGGACAGGGGGCTGTATGAGCAGTACTTC.

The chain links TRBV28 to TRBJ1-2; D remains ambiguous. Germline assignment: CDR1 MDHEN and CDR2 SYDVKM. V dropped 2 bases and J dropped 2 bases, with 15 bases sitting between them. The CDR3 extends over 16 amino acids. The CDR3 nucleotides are TGTGCCAGCAGTTTACTTCTGGGCAGCCTCAACTATGGCTACACCTTC. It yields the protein CASSLLLGSLNYGYTF.

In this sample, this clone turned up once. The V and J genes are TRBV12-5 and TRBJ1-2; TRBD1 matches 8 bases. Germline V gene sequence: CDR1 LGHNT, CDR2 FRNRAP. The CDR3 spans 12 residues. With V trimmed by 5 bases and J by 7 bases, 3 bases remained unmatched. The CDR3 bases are TGTGCTAGTGGTCTGACAGGGGTTGGCTACACCTTC. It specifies CASGLTGVGYTF. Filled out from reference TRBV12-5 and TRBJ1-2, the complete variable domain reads DARVTQTPRHKVTEMGQEVTMRCQPILGHNTVFWYRQTMMQGLELLAYFRNRAPLDDSGMPKDRFSAEMPDATLATLKIQPSEPRDSAVYFCASGLTGVGYTFGSGTRLTVV.

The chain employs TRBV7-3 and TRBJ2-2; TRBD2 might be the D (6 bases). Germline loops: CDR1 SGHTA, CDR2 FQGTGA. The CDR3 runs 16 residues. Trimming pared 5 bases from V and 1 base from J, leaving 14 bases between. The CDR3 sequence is CASSETGTLNTGELFF. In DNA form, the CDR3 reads TGTGCCAGCAGCGAGACCGGGACTCTGAACACCGGGGAGCTGTTTTTT.

The CDR3 nucleotides read TGCGCCAGCAGCTTAACAACCCTCAGGGGGCTCACTGAAGCTTTCTTT. Amino acid sequence: CASSLTTLRGLTEAFF. The genes are TRBV5-1 and TRBJ1-1; 8 nucleotides align to TRBD1. Germline V lookup: CDR1 SGHRS, CDR2 YFSETQ. Germline trimming cut 2 bases from V and 4 bases from J; bases unmatched to any gene: 10. This CDR3 comprises 16 residues.